These 18 T cell receptor beta chains share one sample of origin, sequenced in a study of blood T cell repertoires in COVID-19. TCRdb's table, derived via immunoSEQ multiplex PCR, lists solely in-frame clones and lacks some. The table records about 200,000 clones, roughly 86% of them present only once. The sample comprised peripheral blood. The receptors were sampled from a man between 18 and 35 years old with active or convalescent COVID-19.

The genes are TRBV7-2 and TRBJ2-5, with 13 positions matching TRBD2. V shed 2 bases, J shed 4 bases, and the junction held 7 bases outside the gene matches. CDR1 SGHTA and CDR2 FQGNSA come from the germline V gene. The CDR3 length is 17 residues. For the CDR3, the DNA is TGTGCCAGCAGCTTACATCCGGGACTAGCGGGACGAGAGACCCAGTACTTC. Encoded protein: CASSLHPGLAGRETQYF.

This clone was counted at least ten times. The rearrangement uses TRBV15 and TRBJ1-1; the D gene is possibly TRBD1 (6 bases). V was trimmed by 4 bases and J by 3 bases, leaving 12 bases between them. Germline CDR1 is LNHNV and CDR2 is YYDKDF (reference sequence). The CDR3 sequence is 14 residues long. Here the CDR3 DNA reads TGTGCCACCAGCACGGACAGAGGGTACACTGAAGCTTTCTTT. It specifies CATSTDRGYTEAFF.

This chain links TRBV5-1 with TRBJ2-7; 7 bases are a match to TRBD1. Trimming took 1 base from V and 2 from J; bases not matched to a gene: 6. Germline V gene lookup returns CDR1 SGHRS and CDR2 YFSETQ. The CDR3 has 15 amino acids. For the CDR3, the DNA is TGCGCCAGCAGCTTGAGGCAGGGGGTTACCTACGAGCAGTACTTC. It yields the protein CASSLRQGVTYEQYF.

The chain has TRBV6-5 and TRBJ1-3; unclear D gene. The V gene lost 7 bases and the J gene lost 0 bases, with 13 bases spanning the gap. CDR1 is MNHEY and CDR2 is SVGAGI in the germline V gene. This CDR3 is 15 amino acids long. This CDR3 reads CASTKTASSGNTIYF. CDR3 nucleotide sequence: TGTGCCAGCACCAAGACTGCGAGCTCTGGAAACACCATATATTTT.

V usage is TRBV5-1 and J usage is TRBJ2-1; 8 bases align to TRBD2. Germline assignment: CDR1 SGHRS and CDR2 YFSETQ. V trimming: 0 bases; J trimming: 2 bases; junction bases outside the gene matches: 4. The CDR3 contains 16 residues. CDR3 sequence reads: CASSLGGRNPYNEQFF. The CDR3, as DNA: TGCGCCAGCAGCTTGGGCGGGAGGAATCCCTACAATGAGCAGTTCTTC.

The J gene is TRBJ2-3, the V gene TRBV6-1; a possible D gene is TRBD1 (6 bases). CDR1 and CDR2 (germline): MNHNS, SASEGT. V was pared by 0 bases and J by 5 bases, with 6 bases between. The CDR3 has 13 amino acids. The CDR3 here is CASSEARGDTQYF. CDR3 coding DNA: TGTGCCAGCAGTGAAGCCAGGGGAGATACGCAGTATTTT.

This rearrangement joins TRBV7-6 to TRBJ2-6, with D hard to call. This CDR3 contains 16 residues. From germline, CDR1 is SGHVS and CDR2 FNYEAQ. Trimming cost V 0 bases and J 0 bases, with 6 bases left between them. The CDR3 region has the DNA TGTGCCAGCAGCTTAGCGGGCAACTCTGGGGCCAACGTCCTGACTTTC. This sequence encodes CASSLAGNSGANVLTF.

The rearrangement joins TRBV11-2 to TRBJ2-3; D gene uncertain. This CDR3 is built from 12 residues. The V gene lost 7 bases and the J gene lost 4 bases, with 9 bases spanning the gap. Germline lookup yields CDR1 SGHAT and CDR2 FQNNGV. The CDR3 region has the DNA TGTGCCAGCACGGGTTTAGCAGATACGCAGTATTTT. As protein: CASTGLADTQYF.

This chain connects TRBV11-3 to TRBJ2-7, with no clear D. V dropped 5 bases and J dropped 4 bases, with 3 bases sitting between them. The CDR3 spans 10 residues. CDR1 and CDR2 (germline): SGHNT, YENEEA. The CDR3, as DNA: TGTGCCAGCAGCATATACGAGCAGTACTTC. This codes for CASSIYEQYF.

The chain combines TRBV7-3 with TRBJ1-1; 8 bases agree with TRBD1. The CDR3 totals 14 residues. Germline loops: CDR1 SGHTA, CDR2 FQGTGA. Losses at the gene ends were 5 bases for V and 5 bases for J; bases not matched to a gene: 7. CDR3 DNA sequence: TGTGCCAGCAGCAGGGCAGGGGGCGATACTGAAGCTTTCTTT. Translation: CASSRAGGDTEAFF.

The V gene is TRBV4-2, the J gene TRBJ2-1; 11 bases match TRBD2. CDR1 is LGHNA and CDR2 is YNFKEQ in the germline V gene. This CDR3 has 16 residues. J gave up 4 bases and V 4 bases, and 6 bases lay outside the gene matches. The CDR3 nucleotides are TGTGCCAGCAGCCCGAGACTAGCGGGAACTTACAATGAGCAGTTCTTC. Amino acid sequence: CASSPRLAGTYNEQFF.

This clone was detected once. This chain connects TRBV3-1 (or the pseudogene TRBV3-2) to TRBJ2-1, with TRBD1 as a possible D gene (5 bases). Trimming removed 0 bases from V and 2 bases from J, with 11 bases in between. The CDR3 length is 16 residues. CDR1 is LGHDT, CDR2 YNNKEL, per germline (reference sequence). This CDR3 reads CASSQEGPPPYNEQFF. In nucleotides, the CDR3 is TGTGCCAGCAGCCAAGAGGGGCCCCCTCCCTACAATGAGCAGTTCTTC.

V usage is TRBV7-2 and J usage is TRBJ1-6, with 7 positions matching TRBD1. CDR3 length equals 16 residues. CDR1 and CDR2 from the germline V gene are SGHTA and FQGNSA. V lost 8 bases and J lost 7; bases outside the gene matches: 14. CDR3 in amino acids: CASQPIPGTENSPLHF. The CDR3 region has the DNA TGTGCCAGCCAGCCCATTCCCGGGACAGAGAATTCACCCCTCCACTTT.

The chain links TRBV19 to TRBJ2-3; 12 positions match TRBD2. In germline, CDR1 is LNHDA, CDR2 SQIVND (reference sequence). CDR3 length equals 16 residues. V lost 4 bases to trimming and J lost 1 base; unmatched junction nucleotides: 3. The CDR3 loop reads CASSTTSGGGTDTQYF. The CDR3, as DNA: TGTGCCAGTAGTACGACTAGCGGGGGCGGCACAGATACGCAGTATTTT.

V usage is TRBV2 and J usage is TRBJ1-2; 9 nucleotides match TRBD1. The V gene's germline CDR1 is SNHLY and CDR2 FYNNEI. The CDR3 is made up of 14 amino acids. With 7 bases clipped from V and 2 bases from J, the junction kept 5 bases outside the gene matches. The CDR3 sequence: CASTEGTGNYGYTF. CDR3 nucleotide sequence: TGTGCCAGCACCGAAGGGACAGGGAACTATGGCTACACCTTC.

J is TRBJ1-5 and V is TRBV29-1; the D is unclear. The V end was cut by 6 bases, the J end by 4 bases, with 16 bases between. Germline V CDR1 and CDR2: SQVTM, ANQGSEA. There are 14 residues in the CDR3. CDR3 in DNA: TGCAGCGTGGGGAAGGGAGGCCTTAATCAGCCCCAGCATTTT. As protein: CSVGKGGLNQPQHF. The full variable domain, rest sourced from reference TRBV29-1 and TRBJ1-5, is SAVISQKPSRDICQRGTSLTIQCQVDSQVTMMFWYRQQPGQSLTLIATANQGSEATYESGFVIDKFPISRPNLTFSTLTVSNMSPEDSSIYLCSVGKGGLNQPQHFGDGTRLSIL.

The rearrangement uses TRBV5-4 and TRBJ2-1; 11 nucleotides line up with TRBD2. Germline CDR1 and CDR2: SGHNT and YYREEE (reference sequence). The CDR3 is 16 amino acids. The trim removed 4 bases at V and 5 bases at J, leaving 8 bases unmatched. CDR3 bases: TGTGCCAGCAGCAGGTTAGCGGGAGGGCCTGACAATGAGCAGTTCTTC. Residues: CASSRLAGGPDNEQFF.

V and J are TRBV11-2 and TRBJ2-2; 9 nucleotides line up with TRBD2. The trim removed 1 base at V and 7 bases at J, leaving 10 bases unmatched. The CDR3 is 17 amino acids. Germline V gene lookup returns CDR1 SGHAT and CDR2 FQNNGV. CDR3 protein: CASSLVGSGRSNGELFF. The CDR3 coding sequence is TGTGCCAGCAGCTTAGTCGGTAGCGGGAGATCAAACGGGGAGCTGTTTTTT. Complete variable domain (other parts from reference TRBV11-2 and TRBJ2-2): EAGVAQSPRYKIIEKRQSVAFWCNPISGHATLYWYQQILGQGPKLLIQFQNNGVVDDSQLPKDRFSAERLKGVDSTLKIQPAKLEDSAVYLCASSLVGSGRSNGELFFGEGSRLTVL.